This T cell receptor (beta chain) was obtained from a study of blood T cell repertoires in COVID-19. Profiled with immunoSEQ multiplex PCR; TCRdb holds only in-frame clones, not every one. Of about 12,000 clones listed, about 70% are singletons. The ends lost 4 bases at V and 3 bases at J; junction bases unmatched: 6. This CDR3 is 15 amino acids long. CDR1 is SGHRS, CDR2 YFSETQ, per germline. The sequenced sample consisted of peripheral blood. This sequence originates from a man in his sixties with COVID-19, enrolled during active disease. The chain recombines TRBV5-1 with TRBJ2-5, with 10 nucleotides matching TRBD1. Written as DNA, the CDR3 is TGCGCCAGCAGCCCGCAGGGGACAGGGGAAGAGACCCAGTACTTC. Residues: CASSPQGTGEETQYF.